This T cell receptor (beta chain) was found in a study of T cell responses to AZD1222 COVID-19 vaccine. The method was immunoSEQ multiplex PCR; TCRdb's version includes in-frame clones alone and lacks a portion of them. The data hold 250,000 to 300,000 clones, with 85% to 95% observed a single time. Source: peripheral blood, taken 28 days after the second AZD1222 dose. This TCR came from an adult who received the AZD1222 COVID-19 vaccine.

CDR3 loop: CASKPAAMNTEAFF. CDR3 coding DNA: TGCGCCAGCAAGCCGGCCGCCATGAACACTGAAGCTTTCTTT. The J gene is TRBJ1-1, the V gene TRBV5-1; D remains unclear. CDR3 length equals 14 residues. Trimming pared 6 bases from V and 0 bases from J, leaving 12 bases between. Germline values: CDR1 SGHRS, CDR2 YFSETQ.